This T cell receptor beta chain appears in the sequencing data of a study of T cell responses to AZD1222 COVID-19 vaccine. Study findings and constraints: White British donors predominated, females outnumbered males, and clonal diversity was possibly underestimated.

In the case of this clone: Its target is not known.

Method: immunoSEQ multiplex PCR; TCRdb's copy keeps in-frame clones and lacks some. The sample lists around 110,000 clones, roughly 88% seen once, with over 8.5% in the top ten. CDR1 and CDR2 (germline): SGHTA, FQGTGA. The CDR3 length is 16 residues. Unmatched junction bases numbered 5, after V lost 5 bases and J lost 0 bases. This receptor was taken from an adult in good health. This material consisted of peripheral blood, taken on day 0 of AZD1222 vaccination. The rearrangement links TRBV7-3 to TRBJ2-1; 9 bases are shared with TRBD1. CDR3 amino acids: CASSLGTGRSYNEQFF. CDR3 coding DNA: TGTGCCAGCAGCCTCGGGACAGGGCGCTCCTACAATGAGCAGTTCTTC.